This T cell receptor (beta chain) was sequenced in a study of T cells in Graves' hyperthyroidism and ophthalmopathy. Comments on this clonotype: A much larger clone lies a single base off, so this may be a read error.

Each patient was aged 18 to 65 and had newly diagnosed hyperthyroidism of under 2 months' duration. Authors of the study amplified TCR beta CDR3 regions from RNA transcripts. Primed by the HTBI set, a first-round RT-PCR was run on the TCR CDR3. TCRdb itself ran the multiplex PCR reads through MiXCR, one entry per CDR3 protein. The sample lists approximately 740,000 distinct CDR3 sequences, about 15% seen once, with roughly 10% in the top ten. This CDR3 has 15 amino acids. Germline-derived CDR1 and CDR2 are SGHAT and FQNNGV. The V end was cut by 5 bases, the J end by 4 bases, with 15 bases between. This TCR derives from a woman between 18 and 30 years old with Graves' hyperthyroidism. V and J are TRBV11-2 and TRBJ2-1; no reliable D call. The specimen sequenced was blood. In DNA form, the CDR3 reads TGTGCCAGCAGCCTTAGTGGTTGGGGATACAATGAGCAGTTCTTC. Amino acid sequence: CASSLSGWGYNEQFF.